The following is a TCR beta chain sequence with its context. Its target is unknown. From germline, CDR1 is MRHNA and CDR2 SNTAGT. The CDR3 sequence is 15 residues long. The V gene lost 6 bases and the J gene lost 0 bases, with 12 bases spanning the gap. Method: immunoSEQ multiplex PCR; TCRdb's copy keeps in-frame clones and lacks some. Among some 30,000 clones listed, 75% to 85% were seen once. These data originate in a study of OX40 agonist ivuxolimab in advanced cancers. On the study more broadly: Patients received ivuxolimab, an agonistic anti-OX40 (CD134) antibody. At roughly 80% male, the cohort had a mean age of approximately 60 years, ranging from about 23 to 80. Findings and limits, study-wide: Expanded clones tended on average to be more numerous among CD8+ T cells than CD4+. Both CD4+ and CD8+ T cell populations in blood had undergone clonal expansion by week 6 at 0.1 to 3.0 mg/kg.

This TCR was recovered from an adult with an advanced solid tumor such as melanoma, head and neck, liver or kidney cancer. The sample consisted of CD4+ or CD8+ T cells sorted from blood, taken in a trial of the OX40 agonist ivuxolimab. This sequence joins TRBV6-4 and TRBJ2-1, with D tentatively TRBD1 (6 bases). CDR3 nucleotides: TGTGCCAGCAGCCGACAGGCAAGCTCCTACAATGAGCAGTTCTTC. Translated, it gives CASSRQASSYNEQFF.